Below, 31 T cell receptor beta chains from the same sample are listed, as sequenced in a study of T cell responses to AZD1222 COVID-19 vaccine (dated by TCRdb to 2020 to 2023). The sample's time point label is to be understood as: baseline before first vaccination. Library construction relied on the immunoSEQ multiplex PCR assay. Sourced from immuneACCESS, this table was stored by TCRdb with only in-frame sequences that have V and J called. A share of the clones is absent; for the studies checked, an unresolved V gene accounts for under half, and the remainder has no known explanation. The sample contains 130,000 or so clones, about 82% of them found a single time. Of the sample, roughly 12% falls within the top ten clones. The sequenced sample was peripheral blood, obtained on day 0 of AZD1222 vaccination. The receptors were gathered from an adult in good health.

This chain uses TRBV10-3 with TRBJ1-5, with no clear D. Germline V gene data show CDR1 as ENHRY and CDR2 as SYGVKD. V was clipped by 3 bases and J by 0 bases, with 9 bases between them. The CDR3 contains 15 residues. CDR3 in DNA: TGTGCCATCAGTGACACGGGCCTTAGCAATCAGCCCCAGCATTTT. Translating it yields CAISDTGLSNQPQHF.

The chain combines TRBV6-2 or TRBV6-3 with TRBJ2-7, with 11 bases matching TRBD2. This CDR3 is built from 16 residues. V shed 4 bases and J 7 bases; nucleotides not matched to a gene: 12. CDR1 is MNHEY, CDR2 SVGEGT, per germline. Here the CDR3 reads CASSFVFTSGSREQYF. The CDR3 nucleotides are TGTGCCAGCAGTTTTGTTTTCACTAGCGGGAGTCGGGAGCAGTACTTC.

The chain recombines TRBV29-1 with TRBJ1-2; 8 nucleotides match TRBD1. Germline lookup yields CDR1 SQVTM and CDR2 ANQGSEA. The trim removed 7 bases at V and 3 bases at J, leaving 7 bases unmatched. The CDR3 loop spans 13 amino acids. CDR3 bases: TGCAGCGCCCGGGACAGGACCTACTATGGCTACACCTTC. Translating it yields CSARDRTYYGYTF.

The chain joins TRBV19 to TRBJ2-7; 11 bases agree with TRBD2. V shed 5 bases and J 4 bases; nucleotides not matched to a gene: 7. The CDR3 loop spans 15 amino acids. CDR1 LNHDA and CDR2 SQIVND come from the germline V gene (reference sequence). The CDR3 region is CASSGSSGRRYEQYF. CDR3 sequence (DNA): TGTGCCAGTAGTGGTTCTAGCGGGAGGCGGTACGAGCAGTACTTC. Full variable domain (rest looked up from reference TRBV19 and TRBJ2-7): DGGITQSPKYLFRKEGQNVTLSCEQNLNHDAMYWYRQDPGQGLRLIYYSQIVNDFQKGDIAEGYSVSREKKESFPLTVTSAQKNPTAFYLCASSGSSGRRYEQYFGPGTRLTVT.

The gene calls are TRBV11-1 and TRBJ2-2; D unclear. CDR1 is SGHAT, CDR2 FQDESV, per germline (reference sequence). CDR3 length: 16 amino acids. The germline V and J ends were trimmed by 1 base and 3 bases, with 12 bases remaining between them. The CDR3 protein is CASSLVSGVDTGELFF. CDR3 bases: TGTGCCAGCAGCTTAGTTTCTGGGGTCGACACCGGGGAGCTGTTTTTT. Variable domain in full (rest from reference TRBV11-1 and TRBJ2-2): EAEVAQSPRYKITEKSQAVAFWCDPISGHATLYWYRQILGQGPELLVQFQDESVVDDSQLPKDRFSAERLKGVDSTLKIQPAELGDSAMYLCASSLVSGVDTGELFFGEGSRLTVL.

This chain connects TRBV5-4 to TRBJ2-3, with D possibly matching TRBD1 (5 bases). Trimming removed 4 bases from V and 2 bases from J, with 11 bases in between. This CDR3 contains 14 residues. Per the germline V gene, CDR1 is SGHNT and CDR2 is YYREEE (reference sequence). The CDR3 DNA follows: TGTGCCAGCAGCCCCCTAGGGGTCACAGATACGCAGTATTTT. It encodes CASSPLGVTDTQYF.

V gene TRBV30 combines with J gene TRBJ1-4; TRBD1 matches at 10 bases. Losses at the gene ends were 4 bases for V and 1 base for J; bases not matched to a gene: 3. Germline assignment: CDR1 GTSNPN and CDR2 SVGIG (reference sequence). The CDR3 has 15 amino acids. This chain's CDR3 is CAWNGQGVTNEKLFF. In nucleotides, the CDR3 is TGTGCCTGGAATGGACAGGGGGTAACTAATGAAAAACTGTTTTTT.

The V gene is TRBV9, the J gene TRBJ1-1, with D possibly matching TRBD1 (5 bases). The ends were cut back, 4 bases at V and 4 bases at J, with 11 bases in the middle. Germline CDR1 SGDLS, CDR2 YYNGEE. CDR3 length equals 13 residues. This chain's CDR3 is CASSSGRGTEAFF. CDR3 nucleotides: TGTGCCAGCAGCTCCGGGAGGGGCACTGAAGCTTTCTTT. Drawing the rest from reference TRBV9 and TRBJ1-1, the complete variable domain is DSGVTQTPKHLITATGQRVTLRCSPRSGDLSVYWYQQSLDQGLQFLIQYYNGEERAKGNILERFSAQQFPDLHSELNLSSLELGDSALYFCASSSGRGTEAFFGQGTRLTVV.

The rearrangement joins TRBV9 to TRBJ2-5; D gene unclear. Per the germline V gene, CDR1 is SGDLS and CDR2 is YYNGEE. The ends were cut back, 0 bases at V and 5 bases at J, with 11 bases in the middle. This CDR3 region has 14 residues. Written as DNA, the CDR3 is TGTGCCAGCAGCGTAGGGCCAAACCCCGAGACCCAGTACTTC. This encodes CASSVGPNPETQYF.

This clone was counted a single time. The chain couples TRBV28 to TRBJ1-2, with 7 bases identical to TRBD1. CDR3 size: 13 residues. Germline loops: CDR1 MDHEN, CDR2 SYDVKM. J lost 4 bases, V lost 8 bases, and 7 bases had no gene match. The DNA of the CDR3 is TGTGCCAGCTACTCTAGGGACAGCTATGGCTACACCTTC. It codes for CASYSRDSYGYTF.

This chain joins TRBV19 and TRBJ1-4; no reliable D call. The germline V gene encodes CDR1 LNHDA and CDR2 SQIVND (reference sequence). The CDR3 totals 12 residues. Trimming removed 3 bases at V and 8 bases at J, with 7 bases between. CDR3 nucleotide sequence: TGTGCCAGTAGTATTTCCGCCGAAAAACTGTTTTTT. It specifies CASSISAEKLFF.

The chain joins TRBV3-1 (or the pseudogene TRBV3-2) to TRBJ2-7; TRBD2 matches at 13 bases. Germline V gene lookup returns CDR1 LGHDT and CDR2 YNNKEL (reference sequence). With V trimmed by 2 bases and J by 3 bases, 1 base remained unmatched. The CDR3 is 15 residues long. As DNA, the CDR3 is TGTGCCAGCAGCCAAACTAGCGGGAGGGTCTACGAGCAGTACTTC. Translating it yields CASSQTSGRVYEQYF.

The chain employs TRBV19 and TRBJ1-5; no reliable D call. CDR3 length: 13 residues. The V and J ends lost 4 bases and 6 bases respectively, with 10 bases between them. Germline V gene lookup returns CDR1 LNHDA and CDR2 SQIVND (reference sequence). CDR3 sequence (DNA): TGTGCCAGTAGTACGGAGGGAAGTCAGCCCCAGCATTTT. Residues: CASSTEGSQPQHF.

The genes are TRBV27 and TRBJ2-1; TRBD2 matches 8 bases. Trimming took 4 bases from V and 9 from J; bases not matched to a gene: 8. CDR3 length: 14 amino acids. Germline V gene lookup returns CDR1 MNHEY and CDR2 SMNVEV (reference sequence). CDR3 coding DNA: TGTGCCAGCAGTTCCACGGGAGGGGTGCTTGAGCAGTTCTTC. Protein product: CASSSTGGVLEQFF.

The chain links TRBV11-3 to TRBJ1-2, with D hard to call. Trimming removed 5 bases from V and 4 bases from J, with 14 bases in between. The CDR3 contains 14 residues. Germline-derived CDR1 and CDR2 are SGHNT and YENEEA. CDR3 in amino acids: CASSPKPNTYGYTF. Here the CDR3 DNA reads TGTGCCAGCAGCCCGAAGCCCAATACCTATGGCTACACCTTC.

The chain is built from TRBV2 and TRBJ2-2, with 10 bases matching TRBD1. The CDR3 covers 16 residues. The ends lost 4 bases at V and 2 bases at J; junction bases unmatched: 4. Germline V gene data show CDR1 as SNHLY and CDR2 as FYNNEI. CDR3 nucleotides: TGTGCCAGCAGTGGACAGGGGGCCGATAACACCGGGGAGCTGTTTTTT. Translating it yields CASSGQGADNTGELFF.

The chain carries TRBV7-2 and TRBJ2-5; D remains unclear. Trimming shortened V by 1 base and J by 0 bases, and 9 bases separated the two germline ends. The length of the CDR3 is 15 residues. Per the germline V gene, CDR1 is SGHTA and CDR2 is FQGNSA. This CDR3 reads CASSLGQSYQETQYF. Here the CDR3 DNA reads TGTGCCAGCAGCTTAGGGCAGAGCTACCAAGAGACCCAGTACTTC.

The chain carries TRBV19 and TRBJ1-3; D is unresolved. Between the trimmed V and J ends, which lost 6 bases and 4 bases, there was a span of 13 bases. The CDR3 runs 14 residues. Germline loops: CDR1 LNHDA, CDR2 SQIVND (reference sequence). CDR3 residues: CASRDLSSGNTIYF. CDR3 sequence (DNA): TGTGCCAGTAGGGATTTGTCTTCCGGAAACACCATATATTTT. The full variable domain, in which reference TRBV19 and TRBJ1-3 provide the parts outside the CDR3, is DGGITQSPKYLFRKEGQNVTLSCEQNLNHDAMYWYRQDPGQGLRLIYYSQIVNDFQKGDIAEGYSVSREKKESFPLTVTSAQKNPTAFYLCASRDLSSGNTIYFGEGSWLTVV.

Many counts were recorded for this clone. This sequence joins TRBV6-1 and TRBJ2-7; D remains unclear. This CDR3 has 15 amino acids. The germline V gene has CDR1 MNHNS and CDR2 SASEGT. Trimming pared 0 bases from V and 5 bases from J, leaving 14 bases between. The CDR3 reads CASSEAPTSFHEQYF. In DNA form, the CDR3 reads TGTGCCAGCAGTGAAGCGCCGACCTCCTTCCACGAGCAGTACTTC.

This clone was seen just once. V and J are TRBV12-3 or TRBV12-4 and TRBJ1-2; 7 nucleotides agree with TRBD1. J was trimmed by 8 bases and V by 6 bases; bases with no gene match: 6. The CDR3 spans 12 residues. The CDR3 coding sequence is TGTGCCAGCAGCCCGGTCAGGGGGGGCTACACCTTC. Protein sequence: CASSPVRGGYTF.

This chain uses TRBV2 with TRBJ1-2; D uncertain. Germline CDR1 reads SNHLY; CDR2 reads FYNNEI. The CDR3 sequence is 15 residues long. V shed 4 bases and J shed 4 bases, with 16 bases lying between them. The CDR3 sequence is CASSGVKGRAYGYTF. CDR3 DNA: TGTGCCAGCAGTGGGGTGAAAGGACGCGCCTATGGCTACACCTTC.

Here the CDR3 reads CASSLGTGHREPQHF. The DNA of the CDR3 is TGTGCCAGCAGTTTGGGGACAGGGCACAGAGAGCCCCAGCATTTT. The gene calls are TRBV28 and TRBJ1-5; 9 bases agree with TRBD1. V shed 3 bases, J shed 8 bases, and the junction held 8 bases outside the gene matches. This CDR3 region has 15 residues. Germline lookup yields CDR1 MDHEN and CDR2 SYDVKM.

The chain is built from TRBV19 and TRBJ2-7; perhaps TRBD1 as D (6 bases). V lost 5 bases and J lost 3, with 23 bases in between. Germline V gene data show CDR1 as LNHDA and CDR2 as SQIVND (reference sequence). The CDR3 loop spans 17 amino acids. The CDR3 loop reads CASSDLAGTSNLYEQYF. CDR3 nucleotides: TGTGCCAGTAGTGATCTTGCCGGGACAAGCAACCTCTACGAGCAGTACTTC.

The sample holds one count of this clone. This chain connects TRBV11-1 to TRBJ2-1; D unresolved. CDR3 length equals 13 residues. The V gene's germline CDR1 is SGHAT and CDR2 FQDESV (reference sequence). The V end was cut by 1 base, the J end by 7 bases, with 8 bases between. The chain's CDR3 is CASSLGMPNEQFF. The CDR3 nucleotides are TGTGCCAGCAGCTTAGGGATGCCGAATGAGCAGTTCTTC.

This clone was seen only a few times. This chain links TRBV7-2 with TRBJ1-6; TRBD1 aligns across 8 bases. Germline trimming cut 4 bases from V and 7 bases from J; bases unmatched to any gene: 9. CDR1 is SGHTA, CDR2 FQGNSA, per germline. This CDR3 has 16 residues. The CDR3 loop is CASSSIQGAVNSPLHF. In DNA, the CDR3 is TGTGCCAGCAGCTCTATCCAGGGGGCCGTCAATTCACCCCTCCACTTT.

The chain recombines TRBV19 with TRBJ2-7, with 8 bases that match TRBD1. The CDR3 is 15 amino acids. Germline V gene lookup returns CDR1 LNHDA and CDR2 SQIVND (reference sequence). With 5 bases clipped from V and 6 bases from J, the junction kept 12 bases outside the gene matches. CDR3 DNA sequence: TGTGCCAGTAGTCCCCCGACAGGGGATAACGGCGAGCAGTACTTC. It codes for CASSPPTGDNGEQYF.

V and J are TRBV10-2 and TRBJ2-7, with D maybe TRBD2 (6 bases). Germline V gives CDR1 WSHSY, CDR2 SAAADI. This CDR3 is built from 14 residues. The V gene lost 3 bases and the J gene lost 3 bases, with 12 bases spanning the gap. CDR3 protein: CASSDGGIDYEQYF. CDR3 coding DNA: TGCGCCAGCAGTGACGGAGGGATAGACTACGAGCAGTACTTC.

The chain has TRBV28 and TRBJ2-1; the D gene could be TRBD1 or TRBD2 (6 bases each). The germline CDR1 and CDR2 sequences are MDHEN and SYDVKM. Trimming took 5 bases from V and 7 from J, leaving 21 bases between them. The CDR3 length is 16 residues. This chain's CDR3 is CASSPLSVRRGNEQFF. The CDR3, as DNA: TGTGCCAGCAGTCCCCTCTCCGTGAGGAGGGGGAATGAGCAGTTCTTC. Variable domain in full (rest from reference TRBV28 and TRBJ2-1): DVKVTQSSRYLVKRTGEKVFLECVQDMDHENMFWYRQDPGLGLRLIYFSYDVKMKEKGDIPEGYSVSREKKERFSLILESASTNQTSMYLCASSPLSVRRGNEQFFGPGTRLTVL.

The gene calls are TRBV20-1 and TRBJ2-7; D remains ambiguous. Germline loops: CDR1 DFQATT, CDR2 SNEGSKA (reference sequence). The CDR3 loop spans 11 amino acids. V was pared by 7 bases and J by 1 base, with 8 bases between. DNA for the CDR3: TGCAGTGGTGGAAGGTCCTACGAGCAGTACTTC. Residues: CSGGRSYEQYF.

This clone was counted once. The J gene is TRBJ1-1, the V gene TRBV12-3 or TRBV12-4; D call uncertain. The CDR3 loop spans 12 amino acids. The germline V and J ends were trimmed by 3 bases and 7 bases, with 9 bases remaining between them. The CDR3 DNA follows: TGTGCCAGCAGTTTTGACGCGGGTGAAGCTTTCTTT. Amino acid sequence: CASSFDAGEAFF.

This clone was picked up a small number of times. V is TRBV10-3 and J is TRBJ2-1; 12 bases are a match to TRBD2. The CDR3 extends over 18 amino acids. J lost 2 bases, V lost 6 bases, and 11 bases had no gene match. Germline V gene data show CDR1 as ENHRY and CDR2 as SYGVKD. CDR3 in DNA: TGTGCCATCAGCTCACCCAGACTAGCGGGAGACACCTACAATGAGCAGTTCTTC. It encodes CAISSPRLAGDTYNEQFF.